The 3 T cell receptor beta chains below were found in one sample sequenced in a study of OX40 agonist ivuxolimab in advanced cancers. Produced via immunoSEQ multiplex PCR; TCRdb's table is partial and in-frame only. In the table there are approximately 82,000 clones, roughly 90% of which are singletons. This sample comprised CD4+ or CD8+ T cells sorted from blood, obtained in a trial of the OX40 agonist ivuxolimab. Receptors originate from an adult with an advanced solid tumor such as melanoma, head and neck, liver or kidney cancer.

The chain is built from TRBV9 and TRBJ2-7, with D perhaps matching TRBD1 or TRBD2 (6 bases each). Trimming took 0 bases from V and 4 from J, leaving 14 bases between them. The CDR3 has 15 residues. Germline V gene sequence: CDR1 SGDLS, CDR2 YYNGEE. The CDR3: CASSVGGGRNYEQYF. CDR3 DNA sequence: TGTGCCAGCAGCGTAGGAGGGGGGCGCAATTACGAGCAGTACTTC. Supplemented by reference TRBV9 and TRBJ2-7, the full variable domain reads DSGVTQTPKHLITATGQRVTLRCSPRSGDLSVYWYQQSLDQGLQFLIQYYNGEERAKGNILERFSAQQFPDLHSELNLSSLELGDSALYFCASSVGGGRNYEQYFGPGTRLTVT.

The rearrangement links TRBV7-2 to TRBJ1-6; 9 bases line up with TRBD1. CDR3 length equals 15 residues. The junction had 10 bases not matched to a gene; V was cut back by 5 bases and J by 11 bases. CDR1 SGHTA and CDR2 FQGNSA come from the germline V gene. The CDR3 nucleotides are TGTGCCAGCAGCGCCCTGGACAGGGGTAAAGCACCCCTCCACTTT. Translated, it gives CASSALDRGKAPLHF.

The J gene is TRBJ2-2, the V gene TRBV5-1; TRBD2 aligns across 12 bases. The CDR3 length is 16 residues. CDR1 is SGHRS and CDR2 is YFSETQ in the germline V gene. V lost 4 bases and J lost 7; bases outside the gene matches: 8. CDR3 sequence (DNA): TGCGCCAGCAGCCCCCGGACTAGCGGGAATATCGGGGAGCTGTTTTTT. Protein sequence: CASSPRTSGNIGELFF.